The 21 T cell receptor beta chains given below trace back to one sample, sequenced in a study of monozygotic twins with inflammatory bowel disease. TCRdb re-called the 5' RACE reads; one entry per CDR3 protein, DNA not given. Its clone listing holds approximately 400,000 distinct CDR3 sequences. Sequencing used blood. The receptors were sampled from a human donor with ulcerative colitis or Crohn's disease, or a healthy co-twin of an affected twin (not recorded which).

The CDR3 reads CASSLMARGRNTEAFF. J is TRBJ1-1 and V is TRBV27; TCRdb's D call, TRBD1, is unchecked because there is no DNA. Germline CDR1 and CDR2: MNHEY and SMNVEV (reference sequence). This CDR3 is 16 amino acids long.

This chain joins TRBV7-3 and TRBJ2-1; the D call from TCRdb, TRBD2, cannot be confirmed without DNA. The CDR3 has 16 residues. In germline, CDR1 is SGHTA, CDR2 FQGTGA. The CDR3: CASSPRESPLYNEQFF.

The chain carries TRBV4-3 and TRBJ2-1; TCRdb's D gene call, TRBD2, goes unchecked for lack of DNA. Germline V lookup: CDR1 LGHNA, CDR2 YSLEER. The CDR3 consists of 15 residues. CDR3: CASSRELAGGREQFF.

J is TRBJ2-3 and V is TRBV20-1; lacking DNA, the TRBD1 call made by TCRdb goes unchecked. Per the germline V gene, CDR1 is DFQATT and CDR2 is SNEGSKA (reference sequence). The CDR3 contains 13 residues. CDR3 sequence: CSPPGTNTDTQYF.

The chain is built from TRBV27 and TRBJ2-7. The CDR3 loop spans 12 amino acids. Germline-derived CDR1 and CDR2 are MNHEY and SMNVEV (reference sequence). CDR3 amino acids: CASSSDFYEQYF.

V usage is TRBV4-1 and J usage is TRBJ1-5; TCRdb designates TRBD1, a call that cannot be tested without DNA. There are 14 residues in the CDR3. In germline, CDR1 is MGHRA, CDR2 YSYEKL. The CDR3 sequence: CASSSGTGNQPQHF.

The chain recombines TRBV7-9 with TRBJ2-7; absent DNA, TCRdb's TRBD2 call cannot be checked. CDR3 size: 14 residues. From germline, CDR1 is SEHNR and CDR2 FQNEAQ (reference sequence). The CDR3: CASSLIAGALEQYF.

The rearrangement links TRBV7-2 to TRBJ1-5; the TRBD1 assignment by TCRdb is unverifiable without DNA. Germline CDR1 reads SGHTA; CDR2 reads FQGNSA. The CDR3 covers 15 residues. The CDR3 loop reads CASSRGQSGNQPQHF.

The chain is built from TRBV4-3 and TRBJ2-5; with no DNA, the TCRdb D assignment of TRBD2 cannot be verified. Germline assignment: CDR1 LGHNA and CDR2 YSLEER. The CDR3 runs 17 residues. This CDR3 is CASSQATGLQRKETQYF.

The V call is TRBV12-3 or TRBV12-4, the J call TRBJ2-7; TCRdb indicates TRBD1, and absent DNA this call remains unverified. This CDR3 spans 14 amino acids. This CDR3 is CASSLWTGPYEQYF.

V usage is TRBV3-1 and J usage is TRBJ1-6. From germline, CDR1 is LGHDT and CDR2 YNNKEL (reference sequence). This CDR3 contains 14 residues. CDR3 residues: CASSQDPASSPLHF.

The V gene is TRBV2, the J gene TRBJ1-2; TCRdb returns TRBD1, unconfirmable since there is no DNA. This CDR3 spans 14 amino acids. Germline values: CDR1 SNHLY, CDR2 FYNNEI. The CDR3 here is CASSAQGANYGYTF. The full variable domain, with the rest looked up from reference TRBV2 and TRBJ1-2, is EPEVTQTPSHQVTQMGQEVILRCVPISNHLYFYWYRQILGQKVEFLVSFYNNEISEKSEIFDDQFSVERPDGSNFTLKIRSTKLEDSAMYFCASSAQGANYGYTFGSGTRLTVV.

The chain couples TRBV2 to TRBJ2-7. CDR3 length equals 11 residues. CDR1 SNHLY and CDR2 FYNNEI come from the germline V gene. The CDR3 region is CASIESYEQYF.

The rearrangement joins TRBV5-1 to TRBJ2-7; with no DNA, the TCRdb D assignment of TRBD1 cannot be verified. Germline V gene sequence: CDR1 SGHRS, CDR2 YFSETQ. The CDR3 runs 15 residues. This chain's CDR3 is CASSPYGTEAYEQYF.

The CDR3 loop reads CASSINGGGKAFF. V is TRBV7-2 and J is TRBJ1-1; checking the TCRdb D call of TRBD1 is not possible without DNA. The germline CDR1 and CDR2 sequences are SGHTA and FQGNSA. This CDR3 comprises 13 residues.

This chain joins TRBV4-1 and TRBJ1-6; TCRdb picks TRBD1, but there is no DNA to check that call. The CDR3 extends over 17 amino acids. The V gene's germline CDR1 is MGHRA and CDR2 YSYEKL. CDR3 loop: CASSRLKGQLRNSPLHF.

V gene TRBV5-1 combines with J gene TRBJ2-5. The CDR3 has 13 residues. Per the germline V gene, CDR1 is SGHRS and CDR2 is YFSETQ. CDR3 sequence: CASSWDTRETQYF.

The chain recombines TRBV20-1 with TRBJ1-3. CDR3 size: 15 residues. CDR1 DFQATT and CDR2 SNEGSKA come from the germline V gene (reference sequence). The CDR3 spells CSAREGSSSGNTIYF.

CDR3 loop: CASSVVASGGSYNEQFF. This chain connects TRBV9 to TRBJ2-1; TCRdb picks TRBD2, but there is no DNA to check that call. This CDR3 has 17 amino acids. Germline V CDR1 and CDR2: SGDLS, YYNGEE. Full variable domain (remainder filled in from reference TRBV9 and TRBJ2-1): DSGVTQTPKHLITATGQRVTLRCSPRSGDLSVYWYQQSLDQGLQFLIQYYNGEERAKGNILERFSAQQFPDLHSELNLSSLELGDSALYFCASSVVASGGSYNEQFFGPGTRLTVL.

This chain connects TRBV7-2 to TRBJ2-1; the D call from TCRdb, TRBD2, cannot be confirmed without DNA. This CDR3 has 14 residues. The germline CDR1 and CDR2 sequences are SGHTA and FQGNSA. CDR3 residues: CASSPGGGYNEQFF.

The chain is built from TRBV5-6 and TRBJ2-3. The germline CDR1 and CDR2 sequences are SGHDT and YYEEEE. This CDR3 is 16 amino acids long. The CDR3 spells CASSLSLASSTDTQYF.